The present entry profiles one T cell receptor (beta chain) with its context. Its antigen is not known. Separation from the roughly 670-subject first cohort characterized the approximately 120-subject validation cohort, to which the donors belonged. This sample is drawn from a study of cytomegalovirus exposure and HLA in healthy donors. Study-wide points: The study labeled more than 150 TCR beta chains cytomegalovirus-associated. A classifier reportedly called cytomegalovirus status with high sensitivity and specificity.

The V gene's germline CDR1 is SEHNR and CDR2 FQNEAQ (reference sequence). The CDR3 sequence is 15 residues long. The junction had 4 bases not matched to a gene; V was cut back by 4 bases and J by 2 bases. Measured with immunoSEQ multiplex PCR; TCRdb has only the in-frame clones, and not every one. The table has 80,000 to 100,000 clones, more than 85% seen once; the top ten hold approximately 6.3%. Sequenced: PBMCs. This chain joins TRBV7-9 and TRBJ2-3; the match to TRBD1 covers 9 bases. This receptor was obtained from a man aged 18 to 35 in good health and CMV-seropositive. The CDR3 loop reads CASSWTGVDTDTQYF. The CDR3, as DNA: TGTGCCAGCAGCTGGACAGGGGTCGACACAGATACGCAGTATTTT.